This T cell receptor (beta chain) was identified during a study of CD4 T cells in relation to SARS-CoV-2 and coronaviruses (dated by TCRdb to about 2021). Background on the whole study: Across all 12 patients in the full convalescent cohort, ages ranged from roughly 21 to 75 years, with a median of 38. Of the roughly twelve convalescent patients, 8 were male and 4 were female, and two of the subjects were Hispanic. Shared crossreactive spike epitopes were mapped to their HLA restriction using patient-derived lymphoblastoid cell lines. The study assessed, at the TCR clonotype level, memory CD4+ T cell crossreactivity between SARS-CoV-2 and common cold coronavirus spike proteins. The Adaptive Biotechnologies TCR-sequencing kit was used to sequence samples from three pre-COVID donors and the naive versus memory experiments, while other data came from Illumina-based sequencing. For other donors in the study, expansion assays were sequenced with a different, Illumina-based TCR-beta assay. Beyond this particular receptor, the publication reports: Pre-pandemic and post-infection samples were not both contributed by any donor, so tracing of the source of pre-existing responses was limited. In approximately 65% of donors, memory CD4+ clonotypes turned up that crossrecognized SARS-CoV-2 and at least one common cold coronavirus spike. The study was constrained by small numbers of patients and of tested TCRs. Crossreactive clones showed significantly weaker SARS-CoV-2-driven expansion than monoreactive clones, consistent with antigenic imprinting. Sequencing naive versus memory cells indicated that the assay picks up memory recall responses, not primary responses primed during culture. Because the crossreactivity analysis focused on spike protein, crossreactivity against other viral proteins was not assessed.

According to the germline V gene (reference sequence), CDR1 reads MNHEY and CDR2 reads SMNVEV. The V and J ends are trimmed by 7 bases and 0 bases, leaving 19 bases between them. From cysteine to phenylalanine, the CDR3 is 16 amino acids long. This entry keeps only the CDR3 DNA: 48 bases, framed from base 1. This clone was observed a handful of times. The specificity of this receptor is unknown. It has no much larger one-base neighbor in the sample; base qualities were not kept. Uncultured naive and memory CD4+ T cell DNA received deep-resolution immunoSEQ TCR-beta sequencing. Regarding the original processing steps: During preprocessing, nonproductive sequences were discarded, as were any CDR3s that did not begin with C, did not end with F or W, or were shorter than 7 amino acids. Cultured and uncultured naive and memory CD4+ repertoires were searched for previously identified spike- and CEF-reactive CDR3s. CDR3 homology was quantified as pairwise Levenshtein distance, calculated with the stringdist R package after three terminal residues were trimmed from each end. TCRdb mirrors the immuneACCESS table, restricted to in-frame sequences. Some clones are absent from its copies; in checked studies, under half trace to an unresolved V gene, and the reason for the others is unknown. From that table come the V and J calls and clone size; the DNA was used to work out D and trimming. The sample contains about 11,000 clones, around 87% of them found a single time. The ten biggest clones cover 2.2% of the sample.

Naive and memory CD4+ T cells were separated from cryopreserved PBMCs by first enriching for CD4 and then performing EasySep naive CD4+ T cell enrichment. PBMCs were isolated from leukapheresis product or whole blood by Ficoll-Paque PLUS gradient centrifugation. PBMCs were either cryopreserved at -140°C or used fresh in the expansion assay. The QIAamp Micro DNA Kit was used to extract genomic DNA from the CD4+ T cells. The specimen was naive CD4+ T cells from PBMCs. The cell subset or site label here, explained by the study, means: naive CD4+ T cells isolated by negative enrichment. The receptor was isolated from an adult with COVID-19. The chain was built from TRBV27 and TRBJ2-7; the D call is possibly TRBD1 or TRBD2, each sharing 5 bases. The base sequence is TGTGCCAGCATTCGCAGGGTCTCTGGGGGCTCCTACGAGCAGTACTTC. This yields the protein CASIRRVSGGSYEQYF.